The 2 T cell receptor beta chains given below trace back to one sample, sequenced in a study of fetal regulatory T cell absence and autoimmunity. This table comes from immunoSEQ multiplex PCR, and its TCRdb copy is limited to in-frame clones, with some not included. The data contain about 50,000 clones, around 83% of them singletons. Sequencing was carried out using cord blood. These receptors all stem from a newborn boy with IPEX syndrome.

V gene TRBV7-9 combines with J gene TRBJ2-7; tentative D call: TRBD1 (6 bases). CDR3 length equals 13 residues. V lost 1 base, J lost 5 bases, and 9 bases lay in between. Germline V gene lookup returns CDR1 SEHNR and CDR2 FQNEAQ (reference sequence). The CDR3 DNA reads TGTGCCAGCAGCTTAGTTGGGGGCCACGAGCAGTACTTC. Amino acids: CASSLVGGHEQYF.

This clone turned up a few times. J is TRBJ1-2 and V is TRBV27; TRBD1 matches 12 bases. V lost 4 bases to trimming and J lost 3 bases; unmatched junction nucleotides: 3. This CDR3 contains 15 residues. Germline loops: CDR1 MNHEY, CDR2 SMNVEV (reference sequence). This CDR3 reads CASSYGTGGDYGYTF. The CDR3 DNA reads as TGTGCCAGCAGTTACGGGACAGGGGGCGACTATGGCTACACCTTC.